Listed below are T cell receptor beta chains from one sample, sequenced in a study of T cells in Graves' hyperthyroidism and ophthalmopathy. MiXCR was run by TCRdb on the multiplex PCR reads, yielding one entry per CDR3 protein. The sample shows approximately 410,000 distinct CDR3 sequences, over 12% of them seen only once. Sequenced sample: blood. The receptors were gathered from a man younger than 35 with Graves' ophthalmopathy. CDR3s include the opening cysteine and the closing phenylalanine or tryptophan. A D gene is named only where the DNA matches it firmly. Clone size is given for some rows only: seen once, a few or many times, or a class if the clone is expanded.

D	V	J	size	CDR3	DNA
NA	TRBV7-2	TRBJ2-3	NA	CASSPVGGSDTQYF	TGTGCCAGCAGCCCCGTAGGGGGATCAGATACGCAGTATTTT
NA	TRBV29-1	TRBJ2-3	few	CSVVGLDPTEDTQYF	TGCAGCGTGGTGGGCCTAGACCCTACCGAGGATACGCAGTATTTT
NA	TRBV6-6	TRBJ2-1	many	CASSYSGLGLGEQFF	TGTGCCAGCAGTTACTCGGGGCTAGGTCTGGGTGAGCAGTTCTTC
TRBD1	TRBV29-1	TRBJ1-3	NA	CSVELTGGFGDTIYF	TGCAGCGTTGAACTGACAGGGGGCTTTGGAGACACCATATATTTT
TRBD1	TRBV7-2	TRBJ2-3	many	CASSVRDRVTDTQYF	TGTGCCAGCAGCGTCCGGGACAGGGTCACAGATACGCAGTATTTT
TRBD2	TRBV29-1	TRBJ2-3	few	CSALRAVSGRTDTQYF	TGCAGCGCGCTCCGGGCGGTTAGCGGGAGGACAGATACGCAGTATTTT
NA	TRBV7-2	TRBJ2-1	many	CASSLVLRSPYNEQFF	TGTGCCAGCAGCTTAGTCTTGCGTAGTCCTTACAATGAGCAGTTCTTC
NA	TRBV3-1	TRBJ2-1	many	CASSHPYNEQFF	TGTGCCAGCAGCCACCCCTACAATGAGCAGTTCTTC
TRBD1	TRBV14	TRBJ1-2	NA	CASSQWTGSAVGYTF	TGTGCCAGCAGCCAGTGGACAGGGTCGGCTGTTGGCTACACCTTC
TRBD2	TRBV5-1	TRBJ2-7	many	CASSSGTSGIRQYF	TGCGCCAGCAGTTCCGGGACTAGCGGCATAAGGCAGTACTTC
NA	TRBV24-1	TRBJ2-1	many	CATSDLQSGGRGNEQFF	TGTGCCACCAGTGATTTGCAATCCGGGGGTCGGGGCAATGAGCAGTTCTTC
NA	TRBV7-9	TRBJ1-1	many	CASSLDYTEAFF	TGTGCCAGCAGCTTAGACTACACTGAAGCTTTCTTT
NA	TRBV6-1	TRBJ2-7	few	CASSADLSYEQYF	TGTGCCAGCAGTGCGGACCTCTCCTACGAGCAGTACTTC